The 30 T cell receptor beta chains below all came from one sample that was sequenced in a study of cytomegalovirus exposure and HLA in healthy donors. Primers included in the PCR were 60 Vbeta and 13 Jbeta primers. TCRdb's table, derived via immunoSEQ multiplex PCR, lists solely in-frame clones and lacks some. The top ten hold roughly 8% of the sample, which has 90,000 to 120,000 clones, roughly 73% seen once. The source material was PBMCs. These receptors originate from a man between 25 and 39 years old in good health and CMV-seronegative.

CDR3: CASSTRGVGETQYF. The CDR3 nucleotides read TGCGCCAGCAGCACCCGGGGGGTCGGGGAGACCCAGTACTTC. The genes are TRBV5-1 and TRBJ2-5; 7 bases agree with TRBD2. The CDR3 has 14 amino acids. Per germline, CDR1 SGHRS and CDR2 YFSETQ. V lost 4 bases, J lost 5 bases, and 8 bases stayed unmatched.

The chain uses TRBV4-1 and TRBJ2-1; 9 bases map to TRBD2. V dropped 0 bases and J dropped 8; count of bases not matched to a gene: 8. The germline V gene has CDR1 MGHRA and CDR2 YSYEKL. There are 16 residues in the CDR3. CDR3 residues: CASSQDWREGEDEQFF. In DNA, the CDR3 is TGCGCCAGCAGCCAAGATTGGCGGGAGGGGGAAGATGAGCAGTTCTTC.

The chain has TRBV27 and TRBJ2-1; the match to TRBD2 covers 10 bases. With V trimmed by 6 bases and J by 2 bases, 4 bases remained unmatched. The V gene's germline CDR1 is MNHEY and CDR2 SMNVEV (reference sequence). This CDR3 is built from 15 residues. CDR3 region: CASRPGLAAYNEQFF. The CDR3 nucleotides are TGTGCCAGCAGGCCAGGACTAGCGGCCTACAATGAGCAGTTCTTC.

The rearrangement uses TRBV5-1 and TRBJ2-2, with a tentative D call TRBD2 (5 bases). The CDR3 sequence is 15 residues long. V lost 0 bases and J lost 5, with 11 bases in between. CDR1 and CDR2 (germline): SGHRS, YFSETQ. The CDR3 nucleotides are TGCGCCAGCAGCTTGGCCAGGAGCGGTACCGGGGAGCTGTTTTTT. Its translation: CASSLARSGTGELFF.

The rearrangement links TRBV9 to TRBJ2-7, with D possibly matching TRBD1 (5 bases). The CDR3 consists of 15 residues. CDR1 SGDLS and CDR2 YYNGEE come from the germline V gene. Trimming took off 0 bases at V and 0 bases at J, with 10 bases between the two ends. The CDR3 loop is CASSVEGASSYEQYF. The CDR3 DNA sequence: TGTGCCAGCAGCGTAGAAGGGGCGAGCTCCTACGAGCAGTACTTC.

The chain links TRBV5-1 to TRBJ2-7, with TRBD1 identical over 7 bases. Germline V gene data show CDR1 as SGHRS and CDR2 as YFSETQ. V lost 4 bases and J lost 8; bases outside the gene matches: 15. This CDR3 comprises 15 residues. The CDR3 DNA follows: TGCGCCAGCAGCAACCGACAGGGCTCCCCGATAAAGCAGTACTTC. Translating gives CASSNRQGSPIKQYF.

V usage is TRBV18 and J usage is TRBJ2-2; 7 nucleotides line up with TRBD2. CDR3 length: 15 residues. Trimming at V came to 0 bases and at J to 5 bases, leaving 3 bases not matched to a gene. Germline V gives CDR1 KGHSH, CDR2 LQKENI. The CDR3 loop reads CASSPPGGRTGELFF. The DNA of the CDR3 is TGTGCCAGCTCACCACCGGGAGGGCGAACCGGGGAGCTGTTTTTT.

V is TRBV28 and J is TRBJ1-1; D gene uncertain. The CDR3 spans 13 residues. V was shortened by 5 bases and J by 3 bases, with 10 bases between the two germline ends. CDR1 MDHEN and CDR2 SYDVKM come from the germline V gene. The CDR3 DNA is TGTGCCAGCAGTCGGGAGCGGTACACTGAAGCTTTCTTT. Translated, it gives CASSRERYTEAFF.

Comment on this clone: One end of the junction fails to match germline, which may point to a read error. The chain uses TRBV5-1 and TRBJ1-3; the D gene is possibly TRBD1 (5 bases). The germline V gene encodes CDR1 SGHRS and CDR2 YFSETQ. The CDR3 has 16 amino acids. This CDR3 reads CASSLEGLSSENTIYF. CDR3 in DNA: TGCGCCAGCAGCTTGGAGGGGCTTAGCTCTGAAAACACCATATATTTT. Filled out from reference TRBV5-1 and TRBJ1-3, the complete variable domain reads KAGVTQTPRYLIKTRGQQVTLSCSPISGHRSVSWYQQTPGQGLQFLFEYFSETQRNKGNFPGRFSGRQFSNSRSEMNVSTLELGDSALYLCASSLEGLSSENTIYFGEGSWLTVV.

The chain couples TRBV13 to TRBJ2-7; the match to TRBD1 covers 11 bases. The V and J ends lost 4 bases and 2 bases, in that order; junction bases with no gene match: 1. This CDR3 contains 14 residues. The V gene's germline CDR1 is PRHDT and CDR2 FYEKMQ (reference sequence). The chain's CDR3 is CASSWGQGAYEQYF. The CDR3 DNA reads TGTGCCAGCAGCTGGGGACAGGGGGCCTACGAGCAGTACTTC.

Only a few counts were recorded for this clone. This chain joins TRBV30 and TRBJ1-2; no reliable D call. The germline V gene has CDR1 GTSNPN and CDR2 SVGIG (reference sequence). The V and J ends lost 1 base and 7 bases respectively, with 13 bases between them. This CDR3 spans 13 amino acids. The CDR3 spells CAWSGRGEGGYTF. The CDR3 bases are TGTGCCTGGAGTGGACGGGGAGAGGGTGGCTACACCTTC. Looking up the rest from reference TRBV30 and TRBJ1-2 gives the full variable domain: SQTIHQWPATLVQPVGSPLSLECTVEGTSNPNLYWYRQAAGRGLQLLFYSVGIGQISSEVPQNLSASRPQDRQFILSSKKLLLSDSGFYLCAWSGRGEGGYTFGSGTRLTVV.

The chain employs TRBV20-1 and TRBJ2-7, with 14 bases matching TRBD2. There are 11 residues in the CDR3. CDR1 and CDR2 (germline): DFQATT, SNEGSKA (reference sequence). CDR3 bases: TGCAGGGCCGGGACTAGCGGGGGACAGTACTTC. Translating it yields CRAGTSGGQYF.

The chain carries TRBV14 and TRBJ2-5, with D unclear. The CDR3 has 14 amino acids. Germline CDR1 and CDR2: SGHDN and FVKESK. V shed 1 base and J shed 5 bases, with 11 bases lying between them. CDR3 protein: CASSQARILETQYF. In nucleotides, the CDR3 is TGTGCCAGCAGCCAAGCCAGAATCTTGGAGACCCAGTACTTC.

As for this clone: This likely comes from a read error, as the CDR3 has no conserved phenylalanine or tryptophan at its end. In DNA form, the CDR3 reads TGTGCCAGCAGCTTGGGACAGGGGGCCGGTGGCTACACCTCC. It specifies CASSLGQGAGGYTS. The rearrangement uses TRBV5-6 and TRBJ1-2; 10 bases agree with TRBD1. The CDR3 contains 14 residues. Germline V gives CDR1 SGHDT, CDR2 YYEEEE. The V and J ends lost 0 bases and 7 bases, in that order; junction bases with no gene match: 3.

J is TRBJ2-2 and V is TRBV19, with D possibly matching TRBD1 (6 bases). The CDR3 loop spans 15 amino acids. The V gene lost 6 bases and the J gene lost 0 bases, with 11 bases spanning the gap. The V gene's germline CDR1 is LNHDA and CDR2 SQIVND (reference sequence). The CDR3, as DNA: TGTGCCAGTAGAGGCGGACAGACGAACACCGGGGAGCTGTTTTTT. Translating gives CASRGGQTNTGELFF.

This chain uses TRBV5-1 with TRBJ2-7, with D maybe TRBD2 (7 bases). Per germline, CDR1 SGHRS and CDR2 YFSETQ. Trimming left V 8 bases short and J 3 bases short, with 15 bases between. The CDR3 is made up of 13 amino acids. The chain's CDR3 is CARGGDKRYEQYF. The CDR3 nucleotides are TGCGCCAGAGGGGGGGACAAGCGCTACGAGCAGTACTTC. Filled out from reference TRBV5-1 and TRBJ2-7, the complete variable domain reads KAGVTQTPRYLIKTRGQQVTLSCSPISGHRSVSWYQQTPGQGLQFLFEYFSETQRNKGNFPGRFSGRQFSNSRSEMNVSTLELGDSALYLCARGGDKRYEQYFGPGTRLTVT.

This clone occurred once. The CDR3 spells CASSILGTENSPLHF. Here the CDR3 DNA reads TGTGCCAGCAGTATCCTCGGGACAGAAAATTCACCCCTCCACTTT. This sequence joins TRBV28 and TRBJ1-6; 7 positions match TRBD1. Per the germline V gene, CDR1 is MDHEN and CDR2 is SYDVKM. The ends lost 5 bases at V and 7 bases at J; junction bases unmatched: 8. The CDR3 is made up of 15 amino acids.

The rearrangement joins TRBV19 to TRBJ1-5, with 9 bases that match TRBD1. The CDR3 contains 17 residues. J gave up 6 bases and V 5 bases, and 14 bases lay outside the gene matches. The germline gives CDR1 LNHDA, CDR2 SQIVND (reference sequence). CDR3 loop: CASSPAGTGFVGQPQHF. CDR3 bases: TGTGCCAGTAGTCCCGCCGGGACAGGGTTCGTTGGTCAGCCCCAGCATTTT.

The rearrangement links TRBV7-9 to TRBJ1-1, with D perhaps matching TRBD1 (5 bases). The CDR3 consists of 14 residues. From germline, CDR1 is SEHNR and CDR2 FQNEAQ (reference sequence). Deletions cut 1 base from V and 0 bases from J, with 6 bases between. CDR3 loop: CASSLGQLNTEAFF. CDR3 in DNA: TGTGCCAGCAGCTTAGGACAGCTGAACACTGAAGCTTTCTTT.

This clone turned up a few times. Here the CDR3 reads CASSDSTYEQYF. CDR3 in DNA: TGTGCCAGCAGTGATTCAACCTACGAGCAGTACTTC. The chain employs TRBV6-1 and TRBJ2-7; D not certain. The germline gives CDR1 MNHNS, CDR2 SASEGT. V was cut by 3 bases and J by 2 bases, with 5 bases left in between. The CDR3 length is 12 residues.

The V call is TRBV7-2, the J call TRBJ2-5; D unclear. Trimming removed 2 bases from V and 5 bases from J, with 15 bases in between. Per the germline V gene, CDR1 is SGHTA and CDR2 is FQGNSA. The CDR3 totals 15 residues. The CDR3 is CASSLLSFLGETQYF. CDR3 nucleotide sequence: TGTGCCAGCAGCTTATTATCGTTTTTGGGCGAGACCCAGTACTTC.

The chain recombines TRBV15 with TRBJ2-2; 7 nucleotides align to TRBD1. The CDR3 has 16 residues. Trimming cost V 0 bases and J 6 bases; bases outside gene matches: 7. Germline assignment: CDR1 LNHNV and CDR2 YYDKDF (reference sequence). CDR3 coding DNA: TGTGCCACCAGCAGAGATTACGGCCAGGGGGCCGGGGAGCTGTTTTTT. The encoded protein is CATSRDYGQGAGELFF.

V usage is TRBV5-4 and J usage is TRBJ2-7, with D possibly TRBD2 on 5 matching bases. The ends were cut back, 2 bases at V and 0 bases at J, with 12 bases in the middle. The CDR3 has 15 amino acids. The germline V gene has CDR1 SGHNT and CDR2 YYREEE (reference sequence). CDR3 nucleotide sequence: TGTGCCAGCAGCTTCGGGGTCCTACTCTCCTACGAGCAGTACTTC. It is translated as CASSFGVLLSYEQYF.

This rearrangement joins TRBV7-9 to TRBJ1-1; tentatively, D is TRBD1 (5 bases). With 3 bases removed from V and 7 bases from J, the gap between germline ends came to 6 bases. The CDR3 is 11 residues long. Germline CDR1 is SEHNR and CDR2 is FQNEAQ (reference sequence). The CDR3 here is CASSFQGEAFF. Written as DNA, the CDR3 is TGTGCCAGCAGCTTTCAGGGTGAAGCTTTCTTT.

J is TRBJ2-4 and V is TRBV6-1, with TRBD1 matching over 7 bases. CDR1 and CDR2 from the germline V gene are MNHNS and SASEGT. V shed 5 bases, J shed 7 bases, and the junction held 8 bases outside the gene matches. The CDR3 is made up of 14 amino acids. The CDR3 coding sequence is TGTGCCAGCAGTTCCGGGACAGAGGGGAACATTCAGTACTTC. It translates to CASSSGTEGNIQYF.

The chain links TRBV27 to TRBJ2-7, with D perhaps TRBD1 (6 bases). There are 12 residues in the CDR3. V lost 5 bases to trimming and J lost 6 bases, with 11 bases between them. CDR1 MNHEY and CDR2 SMNVEV come from the germline V gene (reference sequence). The CDR3 protein is CASSLTGSEQYF. The DNA of the CDR3 is TGTGCCAGCAGTCTCACAGGGTCCGAGCAGTACTTC.

The chain links TRBV5-1 to TRBJ2-3; D not resolved. Trimming shortened V by 2 bases and J by 5 bases, and 6 bases separated the two germline ends. Looked up from germline, CDR1 is SGHRS and CDR2 is YFSETQ. This CDR3 spans 12 amino acids. The CDR3 sequence is CASSFSVDTQYF. In DNA form, the CDR3 reads TGCGCCAGCAGCTTTTCCGTAGATACGCAGTATTTT.

V and J are TRBV6-5 and TRBJ2-1; maybe TRBD2 (6 bases). The CDR3 has 12 amino acids. Germline values: CDR1 MNHEY, CDR2 SVGAGI. Trimming cost V 6 bases and J 6 bases, with 9 bases left between them. Here the CDR3 reads CASRAGINEQFF. CDR3 nucleotides: TGTGCCAGCAGAGCGGGCATCAATGAGCAGTTCTTC.

V usage is TRBV27 and J usage is TRBJ1-2; 10 positions agree with TRBD1. Germline-derived CDR1 and CDR2 are MNHEY and SMNVEV (reference sequence). The J segment lost 4 bases and the V segment lost 5 bases, leaving 7 bases of the junction unmatched. The CDR3 spans 15 residues. The CDR3 here is CASSVGTGEGYGYTF. The CDR3 DNA reads TGTGCCAGCAGTGTTGGGACAGGGGAAGGCTATGGCTACACCTTC.

Concerning this clone: Other DNA sequences of this sample code for an identical CDR3. The chain couples TRBV18 to TRBJ2-7, with 9 nucleotides matching TRBD1. Trimming removed 3 bases from V and 2 bases from J; junction bases left unmatched: 2. The CDR3 has 14 amino acids. Germline V gene lookup returns CDR1 KGHSH and CDR2 LQKENI. This CDR3 reads CASSPDRGTYEQYF. Here the CDR3 DNA reads TGTGCCAGCTCACCCGACAGGGGGACCTACGAGCAGTACTTC. Variable domain in full (rest from reference TRBV18 and TRBJ2-7): NAGVMQNPRHLVRRRGQEARLRCSPMKGHSHVYWYRQLPEEGLKFMVYLQKENIIDESGMPKERFSAEFPKEGPSILRIQQVVRGDSAAYFCASSPDRGTYEQYFGPGTRLTVT.